A single T cell receptor (beta chain) is shown here with its context. What it binds is not known. Amplification used 60 Vbeta primers and 13 Jbeta primers. Sequencing was performed with immunoSEQ multiplex PCR; in TCRdb, only in-frame clones are kept and a portion is missing. The table lists under 200,000 clones, roughly 70% of them singletons. This sample is part of a study of cytomegalovirus exposure and HLA in healthy donors. General study results and limits: Later genetic work tied a missense DCLRE1C variant to beta-chain V and J trimming. A further, later analysis showed that HLA-associated TCR beta chains (compared with equally common others) were more clonally expanded. Researchers reported that a few CMV-associated chains were confirmed in vitro as CMV antigen-specific.

Specimen: PBMCs. The origin of this receptor is a woman in her forties in good health and CMV-seropositive.

CDR3 nucleotides: TGCGCCAGCAGCTTGCAGACAGCAAACACCGGGGAGCTGTTTTTT. Translated, it gives CASSLQTANTGELFF. This rearrangement joins TRBV5-1 to TRBJ2-2, with D possibly being TRBD1 (5 bases). V lost 1 base and J 2 bases, leaving 9 bases between the germline ends. The CDR3 runs to 15 residues. Germline V gives CDR1 SGHRS, CDR2 YFSETQ.